The source of this T cell receptor beta chain is a study of blood T cell repertoires in COVID-19. Participants spanned ages about 18 to 100 years and resided in 20 to 30 US areas. Symptom resolution, clearance, or two negative PCRs marked the recovered donors of Cohort 3. There are 14 residues in the CDR3. Trimming removed 6 bases from V and 1 base from J, with 9 bases in between. CDR1 and CDR2 from the germline V gene are MNHEY and SVGAGI. TCRdb's table, derived via immunoSEQ multiplex PCR, lists solely in-frame clones and lacks some. Of more than 400,000 clones listed, around 90% were seen once; the top ten hold roughly 0.7%.

This receptor was obtained from a woman aged 18-29 years who had recovered from COVID-19. Material: PBMCs or T cells enriched from blood (not recorded which). The rearrangement uses TRBV6-5 and TRBJ2-2; no definite D call. CDR3 sequence (DNA): TGTGCCAGCAGAGGAGTAAGGAACACCGGGGAGCTGTTTTTT. Protein sequence: CASRGVRNTGELFF.